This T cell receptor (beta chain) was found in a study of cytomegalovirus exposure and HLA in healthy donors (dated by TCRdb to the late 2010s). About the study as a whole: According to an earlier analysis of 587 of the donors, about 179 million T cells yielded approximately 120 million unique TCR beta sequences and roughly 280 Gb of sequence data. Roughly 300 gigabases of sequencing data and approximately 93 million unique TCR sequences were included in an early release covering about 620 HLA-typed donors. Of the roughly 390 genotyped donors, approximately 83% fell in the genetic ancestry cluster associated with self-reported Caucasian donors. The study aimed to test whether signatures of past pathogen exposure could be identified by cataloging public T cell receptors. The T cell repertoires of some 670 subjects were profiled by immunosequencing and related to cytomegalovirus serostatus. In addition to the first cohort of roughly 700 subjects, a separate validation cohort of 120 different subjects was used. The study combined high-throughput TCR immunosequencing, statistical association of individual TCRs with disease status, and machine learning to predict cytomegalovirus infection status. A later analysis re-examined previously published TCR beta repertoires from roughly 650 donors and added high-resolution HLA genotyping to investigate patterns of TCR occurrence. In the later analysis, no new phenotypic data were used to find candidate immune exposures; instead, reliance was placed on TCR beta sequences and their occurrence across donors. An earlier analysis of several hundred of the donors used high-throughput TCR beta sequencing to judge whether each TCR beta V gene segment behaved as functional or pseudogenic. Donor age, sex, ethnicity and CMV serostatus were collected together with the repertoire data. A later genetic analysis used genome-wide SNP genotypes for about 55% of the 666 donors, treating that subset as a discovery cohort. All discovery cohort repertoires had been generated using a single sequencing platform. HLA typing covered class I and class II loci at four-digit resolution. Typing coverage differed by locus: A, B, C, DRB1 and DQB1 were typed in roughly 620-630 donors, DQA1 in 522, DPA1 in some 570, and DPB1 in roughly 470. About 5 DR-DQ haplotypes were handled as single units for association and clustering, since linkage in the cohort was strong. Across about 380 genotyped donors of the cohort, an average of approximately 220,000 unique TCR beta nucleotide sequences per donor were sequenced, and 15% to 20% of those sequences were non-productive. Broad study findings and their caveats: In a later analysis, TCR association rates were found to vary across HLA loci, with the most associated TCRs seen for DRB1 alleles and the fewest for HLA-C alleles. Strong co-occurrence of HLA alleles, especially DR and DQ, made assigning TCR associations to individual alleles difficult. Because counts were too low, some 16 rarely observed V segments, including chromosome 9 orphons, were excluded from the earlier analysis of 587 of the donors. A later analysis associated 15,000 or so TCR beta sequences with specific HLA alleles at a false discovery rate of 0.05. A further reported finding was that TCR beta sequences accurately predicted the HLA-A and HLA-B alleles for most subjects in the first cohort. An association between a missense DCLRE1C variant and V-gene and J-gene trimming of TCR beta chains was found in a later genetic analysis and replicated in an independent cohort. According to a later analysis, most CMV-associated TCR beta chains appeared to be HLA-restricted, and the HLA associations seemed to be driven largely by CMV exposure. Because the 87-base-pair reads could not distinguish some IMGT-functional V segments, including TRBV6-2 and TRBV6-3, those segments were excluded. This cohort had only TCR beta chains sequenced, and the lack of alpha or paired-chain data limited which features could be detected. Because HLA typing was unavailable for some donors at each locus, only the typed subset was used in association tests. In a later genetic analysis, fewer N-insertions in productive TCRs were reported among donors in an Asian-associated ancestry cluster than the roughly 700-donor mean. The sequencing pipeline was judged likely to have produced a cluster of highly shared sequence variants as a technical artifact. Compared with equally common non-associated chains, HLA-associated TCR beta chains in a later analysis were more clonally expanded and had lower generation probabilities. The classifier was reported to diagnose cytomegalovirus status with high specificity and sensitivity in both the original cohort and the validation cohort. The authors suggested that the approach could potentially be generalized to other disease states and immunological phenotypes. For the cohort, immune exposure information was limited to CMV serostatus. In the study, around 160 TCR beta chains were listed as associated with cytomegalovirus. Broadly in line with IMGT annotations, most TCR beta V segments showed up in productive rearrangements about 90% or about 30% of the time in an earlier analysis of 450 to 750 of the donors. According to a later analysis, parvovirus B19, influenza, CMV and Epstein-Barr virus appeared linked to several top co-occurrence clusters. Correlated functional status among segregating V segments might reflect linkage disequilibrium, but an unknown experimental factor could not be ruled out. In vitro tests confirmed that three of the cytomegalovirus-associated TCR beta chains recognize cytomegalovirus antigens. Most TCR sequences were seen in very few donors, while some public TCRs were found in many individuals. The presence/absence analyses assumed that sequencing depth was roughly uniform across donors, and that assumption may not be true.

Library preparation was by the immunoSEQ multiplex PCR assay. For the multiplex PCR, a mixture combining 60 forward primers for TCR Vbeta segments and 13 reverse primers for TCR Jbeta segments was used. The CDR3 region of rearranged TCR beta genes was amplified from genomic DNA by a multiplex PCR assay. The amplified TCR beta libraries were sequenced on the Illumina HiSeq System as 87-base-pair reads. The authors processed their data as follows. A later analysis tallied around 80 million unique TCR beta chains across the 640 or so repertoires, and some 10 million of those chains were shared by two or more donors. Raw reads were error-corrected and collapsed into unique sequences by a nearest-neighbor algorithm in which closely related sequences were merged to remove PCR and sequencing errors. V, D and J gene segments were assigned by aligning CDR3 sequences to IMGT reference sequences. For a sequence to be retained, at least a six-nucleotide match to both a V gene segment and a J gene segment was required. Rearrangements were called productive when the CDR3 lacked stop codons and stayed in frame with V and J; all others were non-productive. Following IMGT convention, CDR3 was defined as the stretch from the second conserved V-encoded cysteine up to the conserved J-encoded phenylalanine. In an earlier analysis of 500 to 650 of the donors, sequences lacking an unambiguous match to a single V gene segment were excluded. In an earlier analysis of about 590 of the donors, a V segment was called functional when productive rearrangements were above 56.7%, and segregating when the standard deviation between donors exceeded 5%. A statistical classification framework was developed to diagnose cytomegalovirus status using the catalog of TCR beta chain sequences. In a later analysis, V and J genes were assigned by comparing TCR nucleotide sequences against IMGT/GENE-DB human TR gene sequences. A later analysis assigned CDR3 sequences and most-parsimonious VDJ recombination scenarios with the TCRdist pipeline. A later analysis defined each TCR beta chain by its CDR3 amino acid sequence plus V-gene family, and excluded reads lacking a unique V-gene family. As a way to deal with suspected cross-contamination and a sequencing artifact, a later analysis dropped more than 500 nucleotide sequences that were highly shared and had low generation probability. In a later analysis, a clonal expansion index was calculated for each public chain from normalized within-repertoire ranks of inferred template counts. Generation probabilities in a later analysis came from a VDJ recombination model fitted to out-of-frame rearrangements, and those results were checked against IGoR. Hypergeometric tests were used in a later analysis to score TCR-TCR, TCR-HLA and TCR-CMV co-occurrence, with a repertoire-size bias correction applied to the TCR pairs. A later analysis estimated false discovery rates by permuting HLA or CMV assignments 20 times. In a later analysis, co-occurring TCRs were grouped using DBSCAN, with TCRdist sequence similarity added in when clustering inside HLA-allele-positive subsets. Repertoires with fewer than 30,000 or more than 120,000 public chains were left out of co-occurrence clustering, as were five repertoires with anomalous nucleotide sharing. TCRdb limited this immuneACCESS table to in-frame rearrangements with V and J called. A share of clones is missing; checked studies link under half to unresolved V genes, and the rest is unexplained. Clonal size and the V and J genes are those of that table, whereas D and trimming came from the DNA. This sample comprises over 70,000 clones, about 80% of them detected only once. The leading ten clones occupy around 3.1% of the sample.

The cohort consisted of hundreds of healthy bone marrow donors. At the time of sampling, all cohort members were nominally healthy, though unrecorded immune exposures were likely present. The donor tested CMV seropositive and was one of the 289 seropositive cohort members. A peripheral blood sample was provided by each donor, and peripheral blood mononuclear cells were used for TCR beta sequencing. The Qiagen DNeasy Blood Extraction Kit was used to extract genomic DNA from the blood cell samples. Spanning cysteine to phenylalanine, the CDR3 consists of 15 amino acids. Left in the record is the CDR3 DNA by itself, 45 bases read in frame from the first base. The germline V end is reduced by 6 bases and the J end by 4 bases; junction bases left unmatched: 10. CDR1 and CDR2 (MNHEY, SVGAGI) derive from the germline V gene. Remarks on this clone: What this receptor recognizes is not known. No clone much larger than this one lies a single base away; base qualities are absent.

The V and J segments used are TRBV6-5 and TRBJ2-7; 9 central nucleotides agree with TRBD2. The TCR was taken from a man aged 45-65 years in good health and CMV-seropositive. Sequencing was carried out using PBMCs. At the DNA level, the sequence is TGTGCCAGCAGCTCAACTAGCGGGCGTTCTTACGAGCAGTACTTC. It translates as CASSSTSGRSYEQYF.